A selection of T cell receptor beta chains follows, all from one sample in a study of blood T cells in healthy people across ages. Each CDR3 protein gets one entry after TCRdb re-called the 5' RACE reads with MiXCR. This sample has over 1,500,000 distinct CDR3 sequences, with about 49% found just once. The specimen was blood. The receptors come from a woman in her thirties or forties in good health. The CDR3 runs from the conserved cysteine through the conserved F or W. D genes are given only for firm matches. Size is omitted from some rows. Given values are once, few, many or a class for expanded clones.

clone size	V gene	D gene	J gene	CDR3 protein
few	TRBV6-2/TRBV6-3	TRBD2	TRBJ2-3	CASSYRQGLAGNTDTQYF
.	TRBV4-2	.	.	CASSQALGKYEQYF
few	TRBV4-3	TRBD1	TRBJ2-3	CASSQGDSPSTDTQYF
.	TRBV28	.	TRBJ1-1	CASSALGSGPEAFF
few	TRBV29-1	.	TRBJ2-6	CSASEGGGSGANVLTF
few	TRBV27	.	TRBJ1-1	CASSSGTGGITEAFF
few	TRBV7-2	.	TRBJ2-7	CASSPGHSSNEQYF
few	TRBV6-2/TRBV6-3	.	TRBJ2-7	CASSYPRGGGHEQYF
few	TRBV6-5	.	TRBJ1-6	CASSYSHSSYNSPLHF
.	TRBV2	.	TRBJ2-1	CASSEDLGGYNEQFF
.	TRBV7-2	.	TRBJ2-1	CASSSQGVLNNEQFF
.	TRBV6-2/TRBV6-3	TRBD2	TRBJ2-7	CASSRGTSGRREQYF
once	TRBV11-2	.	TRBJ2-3	CASSLDDPFTDTQYF
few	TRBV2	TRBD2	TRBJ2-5	CASSDGGGALETQYF
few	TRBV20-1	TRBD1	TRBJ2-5	CSARFGATRGLETQYF
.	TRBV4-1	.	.	CASSPAGISAHEQYF
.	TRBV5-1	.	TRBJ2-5	CASSGLEQETQYF
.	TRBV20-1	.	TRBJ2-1	CSARDPSRQAAKGQFF
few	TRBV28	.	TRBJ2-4	CASSLERGRDIQYF
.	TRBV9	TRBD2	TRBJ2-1	CASSVGLAGGPGNEQFF
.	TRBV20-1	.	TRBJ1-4	CSASPRMEGEKLFF
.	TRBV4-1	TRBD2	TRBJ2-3	CASSSPGLTYTDTQYF
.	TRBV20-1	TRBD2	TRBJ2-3	CSATGLAGGTTQYF
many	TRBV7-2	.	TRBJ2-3	CASSGATDTQYF
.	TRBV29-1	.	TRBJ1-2	CSVRAGGYGYTF
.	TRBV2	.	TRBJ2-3	CAQRKAESTDTQYF
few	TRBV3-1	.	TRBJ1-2	CASNRAGDGYTF
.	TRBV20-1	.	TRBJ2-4	CSAAGGDIQYF
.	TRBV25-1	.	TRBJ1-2	CASSELGRYGYTF
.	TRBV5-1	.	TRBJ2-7	CASSPGGRGGSSYEQYF
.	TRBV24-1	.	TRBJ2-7	CALRGHNREKSSYEQYF
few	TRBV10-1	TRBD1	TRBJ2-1	CASSEPGTGGSYNEQFF
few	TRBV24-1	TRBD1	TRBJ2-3	CASSGTGPTDTQYF
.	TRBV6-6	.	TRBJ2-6	CAAGGHLQPGANVLTF
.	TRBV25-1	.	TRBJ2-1	CTSTWGGEQFF
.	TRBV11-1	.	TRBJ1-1	CASSPEAGGNTEAFF
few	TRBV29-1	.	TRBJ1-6	CSVVEAGGNALHF
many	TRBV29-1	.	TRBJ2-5	CSVGRGEETQYF
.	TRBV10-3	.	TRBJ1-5	CAISEGPKGVSNQPQHF
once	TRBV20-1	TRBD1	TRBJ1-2	CSAGSLRDRSFDGYTF
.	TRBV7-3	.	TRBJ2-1	CASSLMGLVSGYSEQFF
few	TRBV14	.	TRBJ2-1	CASSQVAGLGNEQFF
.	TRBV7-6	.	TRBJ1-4	CAGSLGHQINEKLFF
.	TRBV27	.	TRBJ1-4	CASSLTGSNEKLFF
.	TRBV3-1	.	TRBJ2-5	CASSHTEGVQETQYF
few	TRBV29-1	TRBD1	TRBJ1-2	CSVRQGSNGYTF
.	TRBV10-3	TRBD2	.	CVISIAGGGETQYF
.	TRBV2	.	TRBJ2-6	CASSVEVSGANVLTF
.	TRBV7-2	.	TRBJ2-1	CASSLRSFRKDEQFF
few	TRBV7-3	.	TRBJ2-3	CVSSPEGTVSTDTQYF
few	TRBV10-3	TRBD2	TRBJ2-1	CAIKEAGGHNEQFF
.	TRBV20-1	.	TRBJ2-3	CSARDRGGGGGSTSTDTQYF
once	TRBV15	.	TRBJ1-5	CATSRGRGGDQPQHF
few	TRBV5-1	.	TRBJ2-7	CASSDLDTSSYEQYF
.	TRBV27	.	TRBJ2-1	CASSRSQGGNEQFF
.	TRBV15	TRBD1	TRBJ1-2	CATSRPDRGINYNYGYTF
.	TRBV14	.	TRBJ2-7	CASSQSRSGASYEQYF
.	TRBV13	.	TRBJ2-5	CASSFFGGQETQYF